Following are 9 T cell receptor beta chains from one sample sequenced in a study of T cells in Graves' hyperthyroidism and ophthalmopathy. Using RNA transcripts as the source, TCR beta CDR3 regions were amplified. RT-PCR in the first round (using the HTBI primer set) targeted the TCR CDR3. TCRdb processed the multiplex PCR reads anew with MiXCR; each CDR3 protein has one entry. Of 480,000 or so distinct CDR3 sequences listed, approximately 49% are singletons. The sequenced sample consisted of peripheral blood or thyroid tissue (not recorded which). The receptors come from an adult woman with Graves' disease, either hyperthyroidism or ophthalmopathy (not recorded which).

The V call is TRBV5-1, the J call TRBJ2-7; possibly TRBD2 for D (6 bases). Germline V lookup: CDR1 SGHRS, CDR2 YFSETQ. CDR3 length equals 14 residues. With 3 bases removed from V and 2 bases from J, the gap between germline ends came to 12 bases. CDR3 sequence: CASSSGLGAYEQYF. The CDR3 DNA is TGCGCCAGCAGCTCGGGACTCGGCGCCTACGAGCAGTACTTC.

The V and J genes are TRBV7-6 and TRBJ1-5, with TRBD1 matching 9 bases. Germline CDR1 reads SGHVS; CDR2 reads FNYEAQ. The V segment lost 5 bases and the J segment 0 bases; nucleotides outside the gene matches: 8. The CDR3 length is 17 residues. This CDR3 is CASSLGQGGDSNQPQHF. CDR3 in DNA: TGTGCCAGCAGCCTGGGACAGGGAGGGGATAGCAATCAGCCCCAGCATTTT.

The chain joins TRBV7-2 to TRBJ1-5, with TRBD1 matching 10 bases. Germline loops: CDR1 SGHTA, CDR2 FQGNSA. After removal of 5 bases from V and 4 bases from J, the junction contained 5 bases not matched to a gene. The CDR3 length is 15 residues. The CDR3 region is CASSPLGQGNQPQHF. The CDR3 bases are TGTGCCAGCAGCCCCCTGGGACAGGGGAATCAGCCCCAGCATTTT.

By share, this clonotype ranks as hyperexpanded. The chain combines TRBV7-9 with TRBJ2-7, with no clear D. Trimming pared 5 bases from V and 1 base from J, leaving 12 bases between. Germline V CDR1 and CDR2: SEHNR, FQNEAQ (reference sequence). The CDR3 has 14 residues. CDR3 DNA: TGTGCCAGCAGCCCCCCTTCGGGTTCCTACGAGCAGTACTTC. Protein sequence: CASSPPSGSYEQYF.

Ten or more counts support this clonotype. The chain couples TRBV5-6 to TRBJ1-2; tentative D call: TRBD1 (5 bases). The germline CDR1 and CDR2 sequences are SGHDT and YYEEEE. The CDR3 has 13 residues. With 4 bases removed from V and 6 bases from J, the gap between germline ends came to 13 bases. The CDR3 loop is CASSGDQPHGYTF. CDR3 DNA: TGTGCCAGCAGCGGGGACCAACCACATGGCTACACCTTC.

The chain is built from TRBV29-1 and TRBJ2-7, with 9 nucleotides matching TRBD1. Per the germline V gene, CDR1 is SQVTM and CDR2 is ANQGSEA. This CDR3 is built from 14 residues. V dropped 5 bases and J dropped 1; count of bases not matched to a gene: 6. The CDR3 DNA reads TGCAGCGTTAGCCCCGGGACAGGGTCCTACGAGCAGTACTTC. It yields the protein CSVSPGTGSYEQYF.

This clonotype was counted many times. A read error is possible here, since a much larger clone lies one base away. This chain connects TRBV6-5 to TRBJ2-7; D may be TRBD1 (5 bases). The CDR3 contains 11 residues. CDR1 and CDR2 (germline): MNHEY, SVGAGI. V was pared by 6 bases and J by 6 bases, with 9 bases between. DNA of the CDR3: TGTGCCAGCAGCCAGGGTTCCGAGCAGTACTTC. This translates into CASSQGSEQYF.

The genes are TRBV29-1 and TRBJ2-3, with no clear D. The V and J ends lost 7 bases and 2 bases respectively, with 4 bases between them. Germline values: CDR1 SQVTM, CDR2 ANQGSEA. This CDR3 has 10 residues. The DNA for the CDR3 is TGCAGCGCGAACACAGATACGCAGTATTTT. Its protein product is CSANTDTQYF.

With regard to this clonotype: A much bigger clone sits one base away, suggesting this may be a read error. This chain links TRBV4-3 with TRBJ1-6; 8 bases fit TRBD1. Looked up from germline, CDR1 is LGHNA and CDR2 is YSLEER. This CDR3 is built from 16 residues. V was clipped by 2 bases and J by 8 bases; unmatched bases: 8. The DNA of the CDR3 is TGCGCCAGCAGCCAAAATTGGGCAGGGGGCTATTCACCCCTCCACTTT. This encodes CASSQNWAGGYSPLHF.